This is a list of T cell receptor beta chains from one sample in a study of blood T cells in healthy people across ages. From the 5' RACE reads, TCRdb called clonotypes with MiXCR, one entry per CDR3 protein. Of 800,000 to 950,000 distinct CDR3 sequences listed, about 34% were seen once; the top ten hold 10% to 15%. Sequenced material: blood. The source of these receptors is a man younger than 30 in good health. The CDR3 runs from the conserved cysteine through the conserved F or W. The D gene is left open where the match is weak. Rows may omit the clone size; those that give it use once, few, many or a size class.

DNA,CDR3,D,J,size,V
TGCAATGCCAGGGTCGGCTATGGCTACACCTTC,CNARVGYGYTF,-,TRBJ1-2,-,TRBV20-1
TGTGCCAGCAGCTACAGACTAGCGGGGGGATACAATGAGCAGTACTTC,CASSYRLAGGYNEQYF,TRBD2,TRBJ2-7,-,TRBV7-2
TGTGCCACCAGATCGATCGGGGAGCAGTACTTC,CATRSIGEQYF,-,TRBJ2-7,-,TRBV24-1
TGTGCCAGCAGCTTCAGACTAGCGGGGGCCGAACTCTACAATGAGCAGTTCTTC,CASSFRLAGAELYNEQFF,TRBD2,TRBJ2-1,few,TRBV7-6
TGTGCCAGCAGCACGCGGAACCGGAGCACTGAAGCTTTCTTT,CASSTRNRSTEAFF,-,TRBJ1-1,few,TRBV21-1
TGTGCCAGCAGACCTCCGAACTTGGGGGGCAGGGTAAAGAACATTCAGTACTTC,CASRPPNLGGRVKNIQYF,-,TRBJ2-4,-,TRBV2
TGTGCCAGCAGTCAAGACAGGGGGTTGGCTGAAGCTTTCTTT,CASSQDRGLAEAFF,TRBD1,TRBJ1-1,-,TRBV7-2
TGTGTCAGCAGAACCAGGGGAAGCACTGAAGCTTTCTTT,CVSRTRGSTEAFF,-,TRBJ1-1,once,TRBV12-3/TRBV12-4
TGCGCCAGCAGCCAAGAGAGCAGGGCGACTGAAGCTTTCTTT,CASSQESRATEAFF,-,TRBJ1-1,-,TRBV4-3
TGTGCCAGCACCCTCCGCACAGGGGACAACTATGGCTACACCTTC,CASTLRTGDNYGYTF,TRBD1,TRBJ1-2,-,TRBV6-5
TGCGCCAGCAGCCAAGAGGGAGGGACAGAGCAAGAGACCCAGTACTTC,CASSQEGGTEQETQYF,-,TRBJ2-5,many,TRBV4-1
TGTGCCAGCAGCCCGGGGATATCGGACACTGAAGCTTTCTTT,CASSPGISDTEAFF,-,TRBJ1-1,-,TRBV14
TGTGCCAGCAGCTTAGAGGGGCCGGAGAGCTCCTACAATGAGCAGTACTTC,CASSLEGPESSYNEQYF,-,TRBJ2-7,-,TRBV11-2
TGTGCCAGCAGCCCGGCGGGGGGCTGGGGCGATACGCAGTATTTT,CASSPAGGWGDTQYF,TRBD2,TRBJ2-3,-,TRBV3-1
TGTGCCTGGACGACGGGGCAACCTCCCCCAGAGCAGTACTTC,CAWTTGQPPPEQYF,-,TRBJ2-7,-,TRBV30
TGCAGTGTACTAGCGGAGCTGGACGAGCAGTACTTC,CSVLAELDEQYF,TRBD2,TRBJ2-7,-,TRBV20-1
TGTGCCAGCAGCCGATCTGGGACGGACCGGTATGGCTACACCTTC,CASSRSGTDRYGYTF,-,TRBJ1-2,-,TRBV14
TGCAGTGCTAAGCAGGGGCACACCGGGGAGCTGTTTTTT,CSAKQGHTGELFF,-,TRBJ2-2,-,TRBV20-1
TGCAGTGCTAGAGATCACAGGGGCACCGGGGAGCTGTTTTTT,CSARDHRGTGELFF,TRBD1,TRBJ2-2,-,TRBV20-1
TGTGCCTGGTCCTCCTGGCTGATAAGCAATCAGCCCCAGCATTTT,CAWSSWLISNQPQHF,-,TRBJ1-5,-,TRBV30
TGCAGTGCTAGAGATCTACAGCTTCACTATGGCTACACCTTC,CSARDLQLHYGYTF,-,TRBJ1-2,many,TRBV20-1
TGTGCCATCAGTGAGAGTGGCGGGGGGGTCACAGATACGCAGTATTTT,CAISESGGGVTDTQYF,TRBD2,TRBJ2-3,few,TRBV10-3
TGTGCCAGCAGTTCGCTTCAGCATCAGCCCCAGCATTTT,CASSSLQHQPQHF,-,TRBJ1-5,-,TRBV6-5
TGTGCCAGCAGCCAAGGTGTCCTAGCGTCCACAGATACGCAGTATTTT,CASSQGVLASTDTQYF,-,TRBJ2-3,-,TRBV14
TGTGCCAGCAGTTTACGGGAGGGCAAAAACATTCAGTACTTC,CASSLREGKNIQYF,TRBD2,TRBJ2-4,-,TRBV12-3/TRBV12-4
TGTGCCAGCAGTAGGTCACAAGGGGAACAGCCCCAGCATTTT,CASSRSQGEQPQHF,-,TRBJ1-5,-,TRBV6-5
TGTGCCAGCAGCTCCAGGGGGGTCCCAGATACGCAGTATTTT,CASSSRGVPDTQYF,-,TRBJ2-3,-,TRBV5-5
TGCAGTGCTAGTATAGGACAGGGGTTTTATCAGCCCCAGCATTTT,CSASIGQGFYQPQHF,TRBD1,TRBJ1-5,-,TRBV20-1
TGTGCCAGCAGCTACAGTTGGGGGGCAGGTACTGAAGCTTTCTTT,CASSYSWGAGTEAFF,-,TRBJ1-1,-,TRBV9
TGTGCCAGCAGTTACCCGGGACAGGGGGCTTCATATGCGCAGTTCTTC,CASSYPGQGASYAQFF,TRBD1,TRBJ2-1,many,TRBV13
TGTGCCAGCAGCCCCGCACAAGCTTTCTTT,CASSPAQAFF,-,TRBJ1-1,-,TRBV7-8
TGCAGTGCTAGTGATCCTGGGGCCCCGCATGAAAAACTGTTTTTT,CSASDPGAPHEKLFF,-,TRBJ1-4,many,TRBV20-1
TGTGCCAGCAGGGGGCCAAAGGTCCTTGGCTACACCTTC,CASRGPKVLGYTF,-,TRBJ1-2,-,TRBV28
TGCGCCAGCAACTCAGGGACTAGGGTTTCAGATACGCAGTATTTT,CASNSGTRVSDTQYF,TRBD2,TRBJ2-3,-,TRBV5-1
TGTGCCAGCCGGGACTCGTCCCAAGAGACCCAGTACTTC,CASRDSSQETQYF,-,TRBJ2-5,-,TRBV7-9
TGTGCCAGCAGCTTAGATCCGGGCTACAATGAGCAGTACTTC,CASSLDPGYNEQYF,-,TRBJ2-7,-,TRBV7-2
TGTGCCAGCAGTCCCGGGGGGGCGGGGAAACACACTAGCACAGATACGCAGTATTTT,CASSPGGAGKHTSTDTQYF,TRBD2,TRBJ2-3,-,TRBV3-1
TGTGCCAGCAGCCAAGATTGGATTCGGGGGGGGCGCACAGATACGCAGTATTTT,CASSQDWIRGGRTDTQYF,TRBD2,TRBJ2-3,-,TRBV14
TGTGCCAGCAACCGGGACAGGGGGCTTTCTGGCTACACCTTC,CASNRDRGLSGYTF,TRBD1,TRBJ1-2,few,TRBV6-5
TGTGCCAGCAGCCCAGGACGGTCCTACGGGCAGTACTTC,CASSPGRSYGQYF,-,TRBJ2-7,-,TRBV7-3
TGTGCCAGCAGTGGCCCGCCTCAGGGGGCAGATACGCAGTATTTT,CASSGPPQGADTQYF,TRBD1,TRBJ2-3,-,TRBV2
TGCAGTGCTAGTGTAAGGACAGGGCCCAATGAAAGACTGTTTTTT,CSASVRTGPNERLFF,TRBD1,TRBJ1-4,-,TRBV20-1
TGCGCCAGCAGCCAAGACAGTCGACCGAAGAACACCGGGGAGCTGTTTTTT,CASSQDSRPKNTGELFF,-,TRBJ2-2,few,TRBV4-3
TGTGCCAGCAGTTTGGCACAGGGGGTTTACAATGAGCAGTTCTTC,CASSLAQGVYNEQFF,TRBD1,TRBJ2-1,-,TRBV12-3/TRBV12-4
TGTGCCAGTAGTATTGGACAGGGGGCCCACGAGCAGTACTTC,CASSIGQGAHEQYF,TRBD1,TRBJ2-7,-,TRBV19
TGTGCCTGGGCGGGGTCAGTAGGAAACACCATATATTTT,CAWAGSVGNTIYF,-,TRBJ1-3,-,TRBV30
TGTGCCAGCAGCTTAGCCCCCACCGGGGAGCTGTTTTTT,CASSLAPTGELFF,-,TRBJ2-2,few,TRBV7-9
TGTGCCACCAGTGTTCGCACAGATACGCAGTATTTT,CATSVRTDTQYF,-,TRBJ2-3,many,TRBV24-1
TGTGCCAGCTCGGAAGGGGCAATCGTCGAAGAGACCCAGTTCTTC,CASSEGAIVEETQFF,-,TRBJ2-1,-,TRBV18
TGCGCCAGCAGCCCCTCCGGGGCGCTGGGCAATGAGCAGTTCTTC,CASSPSGALGNEQFF,-,TRBJ2-1,many,TRBV4-3
TGTGCCAGCACCGATGAGAAAGGGGGGGCCGGTCGCACAGATACGCAGTATTTT,CASTDEKGGAGRTDTQYF,-,TRBJ2-3,-,TRBV12-3/TRBV12-4
TGTGCCATCGGACGTGACAGGGGGCGAGGGGGCTCGTACAATGAGCAGTACTTC,CAIGRDRGRGGSYNEQYF,TRBD1,TRBJ2-4,once,TRBV10-3
TGCAGTGCTAGAGTCAGGGGTGCAAGCACAGATACGCAGTATTTT,CSARVRGASTDTQYF,-,TRBJ2-3,many,TRBV20-1
TGCAGTGCTAAAGGTGGGGAAATCACTGAAGCTTTCTTT,CSAKGGEITEAFF,-,TRBJ1-1,-,TRBV20-1
TGTGCCAGCAGTCGGGGAGTTAACTATGGCTACACCTTC,CASSRGVNYGYTF,-,TRBJ1-2,many,TRBV6-5